The entry that follows covers one T cell receptor beta chain sequence. The sample holds one count of this clone. Its binding antigen is unknown. The record has no base qualities; no much larger clone is one base away. Cut back by 2 bases and 4 bases, the V and J ends lie 8 bases apart. The CDR3 numbers 13 residues from cysteine through phenylalanine. The retained sequence is limited to the CDR3, 39 bases, with the frame set at the first base. According to the germline V gene (reference sequence), CDR1 reads MNHEY and CDR2 reads SMNVEV. Library preparation used the immunoSEQ multiplex PCR assay. In TCRdb, the immuneACCESS table is reduced to in-frame sequences with V and J assigned. These tables do not hold every clone; where another copy was compared, an unresolved V gene accounts for under half, and the others remain unexplained. The sample profile shows hundreds of thousands of clones; 75% to 95% of them were found once. The ten largest make up 5% to 8% of the sample.

The record originates from a study of control samples from healthy donors and cancer patients (dated by TCRdb to the early 2020s). Sequenced: PBMCs. This clonotype was obtained from a man in his forties or fifties with head and neck cancer. The chain is made from TRBV27 and TRBJ2-5, with no confidently assigned D gene. The CDR3 corresponds to CASSLTFRETQYF. The bases read TGTGCCAGCAGTTTAACATTTCGAGAGACCCAGTACTTC.